The T cell receptor (beta chain) described here comes from a study of T cells in Graves' hyperthyroidism and ophthalmopathy. The germline V gene encodes CDR1 SNHLY and CDR2 FYNNEI. The CDR3 is 14 residues long. The V gene end was trimmed by 7 bases and the J gene end by 7 bases; junction bases not matched to a gene: 9. In this sample, this clonotype turned up many times. TCR beta CDR3 sequences were amplified from RNA transcripts. TCR CDR3 regions were first amplified by RT-PCR with HTBI primers. TCRdb processed the multiplex PCR reads anew with MiXCR; each CDR3 protein has one entry. The sample carries 300,000 to 350,000 distinct CDR3 sequences, less than 20% recorded once.

The gene calls are TRBV2 and TRBJ1-5, with 8 bases fitting TRBD1. The sample taken for sequencing was blood. This receptor was taken from a woman aged 40 to 50 with Graves' ophthalmopathy. CDR3 amino acids: CASNLDRGGQPQHF. The CDR3 DNA reads as TGTGCCAGCAACCTAGACAGGGGAGGACAGCCCCAGCATTTT. The full variable domain, completed using reference TRBV2 and TRBJ1-5, is EPEVTQTPSHQVTQMGQEVILRCVPISNHLYFYWYRQILGQKVEFLVSFYNNEISEKSEIFDDQFSVERPDGSNFTLKIRSTKLEDSAMYFCASNLDRGGQPQHFGDGTRLSIL.